Following are 30 T cell receptor beta chains from one sample sequenced in a study of regulatory T cells in long-lasting Graves disease. Specified time point: persistent/refractory GD, antithyroid drugs over 5 years with positive TRAb. The TCR library was prepared using RNA isolated from PBMCs. For TCR beta, libraries came from iRepertoire HTBI primers and Arm-PCR of CDR3 regions. TCRdb reprocessed the multiplex PCR reads via MiXCR and lists one record per CDR3 protein. In the table there are 500,000 to 800,000 distinct CDR3 sequences, around 32% of which are singletons. Sequencing used peripheral blood mononuclear cells (PBMCs), obtained when the disease was refractory, from a patient treated with antithyroid drugs. Receptors originate from a female donor with Graves disease.

The rearrangement joins TRBV15 to TRBJ1-5, with D unresolved. The CDR3 sequence is 15 residues long. Between the trimmed V and J ends, which lost 0 bases and 4 bases, there was a span of 10 bases. Per germline, CDR1 LNHNV and CDR2 YYDKDF (reference sequence). This CDR3 reads CATSRDGSGNQPQHF. The CDR3 bases are TGTGCCACCAGCAGAGATGGGTCGGGTAATCAGCCCCAGCATTTT.

J is TRBJ1-1 and V is TRBV29-1; D unclear. The CDR3 loop spans 15 amino acids. Trimming took off 7 bases at V and 0 bases at J, with 18 bases between the two ends. Germline CDR1 and CDR2: SQVTM and ANQGSEA. The CDR3 bases are TGCAGCGCCGACGGAGGTTGGGGTTTGAACACTGAAGCTTTCTTT. Protein product: CSADGGWGLNTEAFF.

Points on this clonotype: This may come from a read error, since a much larger clone is one base off. CDR3 in amino acids: CASRRDGNYGHTF. The CDR3, as DNA: TGTGCCAGCAGAAGGGACGGGAACTATGGCCACACCTTC. The rearrangement uses TRBV12-3 or TRBV12-4 and TRBJ1-2; possible D gene TRBD1, 5 bases. CDR3 size: 13 residues.

This clonotype was counted between two and nine times. Because the CDR3's place on the DNA is in doubt, the DNA is left out and the CDR3 is given as listed by TCRdb. The J gene is TRBJ1-1, the V gene TRBV5-1; the table gives TRBD1 as D, unverified against the DNA. Germline CDR1 is SGHRS and CDR2 is YFSETQ. The CDR3 length is 15 residues, termini included. The CDR3: CASSFNSGQGTEAFF.

A word on this clonotype: A single base separates this from a much larger clone, so it may be a read error. The chain employs TRBV2 and TRBJ2-7, with TRBD2 as a possible D gene (6 bases). This CDR3 spans 13 amino acids. CDR1 and CDR2 (germline): SNHLY, FYNNEI. V was cut by 6 bases and J by 0 bases, with 9 bases left in between. CDR3 in DNA: TGTGCCAGCAGCCGGGAGAGCTCCTACGAGCAGTACTTC. Its protein product is CASSRESSYEQYF.

This chain joins TRBV20-1 and TRBJ2-3; perhaps TRBD2 as D (7 bases). The CDR3 covers 14 residues. CDR1 is DFQATT and CDR2 is SNEGSKA in the germline V gene (reference sequence). Trimming left V 6 bases short and J 4 bases short, with 17 bases between. CDR3 protein: CSAQRGGASDTQYF. For the CDR3, the DNA is TGCAGTGCCCAGAGGGGGGGCGCGTCAGATACGCAGTATTTT.

This clonotype was seen a handful of times. The J gene is TRBJ2-5, the V gene TRBV29-1, with no clear D. Trimming pared 4 bases from V and 5 bases from J, leaving 8 bases between. CDR3 length: 11 residues. Germline V lookup: CDR1 SQVTM, CDR2 ANQGSEA. CDR3: CSVANPETQYF. The CDR3 DNA reads as TGCAGCGTTGCTAATCCGGAGACCCAGTACTTC. The variable domain in full, completed from reference TRBV29-1 and TRBJ2-5, reads SAVISQKPSRDICQRGTSLTIQCQVDSQVTMMFWYRQQPGQSLTLIATANQGSEATYESGFVIDKFPISRPNLTFSTLTVSNMSPEDSSIYLCSVANPETQYFGPGTRLLVL.

This clonotype appeared a few times. The chain recombines TRBV28 with TRBJ1-2; no clear D gene. From germline, CDR1 is MDHEN and CDR2 SYDVKM. The CDR3 is made up of 13 amino acids. V dropped 3 bases and J dropped 6 bases, with 11 bases sitting between them. The CDR3 loop reads CASSFGRVDGYTF. The CDR3 DNA reads TGTGCCAGCAGTTTTGGACGAGTTGATGGCTACACCTTC.

V is TRBV20-1 and J is TRBJ2-3; D remains unclear. This CDR3 has 14 amino acids. Trimming took 4 bases from V and 0 from J, leaving 11 bases between them. Germline V CDR1 and CDR2: DFQATT, SNEGSKA (reference sequence). The DNA for the CDR3 is TGCAGTGCTACCGGCCGTATTAGCACAGATACGCAGTATTTT. Its protein product is CSATGRISTDTQYF.

This clonotype was observed a handful of times. The chain uses TRBV12-3 or TRBV12-4 and TRBJ2-4; D is ambiguous. The CDR3 is 16 amino acids. V lost 4 bases, J lost 0 bases, and 13 bases lay in between. For the CDR3, the DNA is TGTGCCAGCAGTTCTCTGAACTTAATAGCCAAAAACATTCAGTACTTC. Translating it yields CASSSLNLIAKNIQYF.

A note on this clonotype: A much bigger clone sits one base away, suggesting this may be a read error. No conserved phenylalanine or tryptophan ends this CDR3, so it is likely a read error. V is TRBV28 and J is TRBJ1-1, with D tentatively TRBD1 (5 bases). The V and J ends lost 5 bases and 2 bases respectively, with 12 bases between them. The CDR3 consists of 14 residues. Germline assignment: CDR1 MDHEN and CDR2 SYDVKM. CDR3 amino acids: CASSKSGGNTEAFL. DNA of the CDR3: TGTGCCAGCAGTAAATCCGGGGGTAACACTGAAGCTTTCCTT.

V and J are TRBV6-1 and TRBJ1-6; 9 positions match TRBD1. Per the germline V gene, CDR1 is MNHNS and CDR2 is SASEGT. This CDR3 spans 15 amino acids. V gave up 5 bases and J gave up 5 bases; unmatched junction bases: 4. The CDR3 nucleotides are TGTGCCAGCAGTAACCGACAGGGGGATAATTCACCCCTCCACTTT. Its protein is CASSNRQGDNSPLHF.

This clonotype has just a few counts. This chain connects TRBV6-1 to TRBJ2-2; D is unresolved. V was shortened by 7 bases and J by 2 bases, with 11 bases between the two germline ends. The germline V gene encodes CDR1 MNHNS and CDR2 SASEGT. This CDR3 has 14 amino acids. The CDR3 reads CASTSSSNTGELFF. The CDR3 nucleotides are TGTGCCAGCACGTCGAGCTCAAACACCGGGGAGCTGTTTTTT.

This clonotype was counted between two and nine times. This chain joins TRBV11-2 and TRBJ2-4, with a tentative D call TRBD2 (5 bases). The CDR3 is made up of 16 amino acids. The germline V gene has CDR1 SGHAT and CDR2 FQNNGV. V lost 3 bases and J 1 base, leaving 13 bases between the germline ends. In DNA, the CDR3 is TGTGCCAGCAGCTTGCCTTTTGGGGAGGCCAAAAACATTCAGTACTTC. Translation gives CASSLPFGEAKNIQYF.

This clonotype was seen a single time. The genes are TRBV11-2 and TRBJ1-1, with no clear D. The CDR3 is 15 amino acids. Germline loops: CDR1 SGHAT, CDR2 FQNNGV. Trimming stripped 0 bases from V and 3 bases from J, with 11 bases between. The DNA for the CDR3 is TGTGCCAGCAGCTTAGATCCACTAAAGTACACTGAAGCTTTCTTT. It encodes CASSLDPLKYTEAFF.

This clonotype was recorded a few times. The V and J genes are TRBV3-1 and TRBJ1-1, with D possibly TRBD1 on 6 matching bases. Germline V gene lookup returns CDR1 LGHDT and CDR2 YNNKEL (reference sequence). The CDR3 sequence is 16 residues long. V gave up 0 bases and J gave up 1 base, with 12 bases separating them. In DNA form, the CDR3 reads TGTGCCAGCAGCCAAGATATAGGGGGGGCGAACACTGAAGCTTTCTTT. Translation: CASSQDIGGANTEAFF. The full variable domain, in which reference TRBV3-1 and TRBJ1-1 provide the parts outside the CDR3, is DTAVSQTPKYLVTQMGNDKSIKCEQNLGHDTMYWYKQDSKKFLKIMFSYNNKELIINETVPNRFSPKSPDKAHLNLHINSLELGDSAVYFCASSQDIGGANTEAFFGQGTRLTVV.

This clonotype was observed at least ten times. The gene calls are TRBV3-1 and TRBJ2-7; TRBD1 aligns across 7 bases. The CDR3 sequence is 14 residues long. The germline CDR1 and CDR2 sequences are LGHDT and YNNKEL (reference sequence). Trimming cost V 3 bases and J 5 bases; bases outside gene matches: 7. CDR3 in amino acids: CASSHGQVRNEQYF. The CDR3, as DNA: TGTGCCAGCAGCCACGGACAGGTCCGGAACGAGCAGTACTTC.

The gene calls are TRBV6-1 and TRBJ1-5; 8 nucleotides align to TRBD1. The ends lost 8 bases at V and 12 bases at J; junction bases unmatched: 3. Germline CDR1 is MNHNS and CDR2 is SASEGT. The length of the CDR3 is 10 residues. Here the CDR3 reads CASGDRGQHF. The DNA for the CDR3 is TGTGCCAGCGGAGACAGGGGCCAGCATTTT.

This chain joins TRBV12-3 or TRBV12-4 and TRBJ2-5; 12 bases align to TRBD2. The V segment lost 5 bases and the J segment 5 bases; nucleotides outside the gene matches: 12. This CDR3 comprises 17 residues. As DNA, the CDR3 is TGTGCCAGCAGTCTCAACCTAGCGGGGGGGGTCCGGGAGACCCAGTACTTC. It yields the protein CASSLNLAGGVRETQYF.

This chain connects TRBV5-5 to TRBJ1-1; 8 bases are shared with TRBD1. This CDR3 region has 16 residues. The J segment lost 0 bases and the V segment lost 1 base, leaving 5 bases of the junction unmatched. In germline, CDR1 is SGHKS, CDR2 YYEKEE (reference sequence). For the CDR3, the DNA is TGTGCCAGCAGCTTGCAGGGGGCATGGATGAACACTGAAGCTTTCTTT. Its protein is CASSLQGAWMNTEAFF. The full variable domain, completed using reference TRBV5-5 and TRBJ1-1, is DAGVTQSPTHLIKTRGQQVTLRCSPISGHKSVSWYQQVLGQGPQFIFQYYEKEERGRGNFPDRFSARQFPNYSSELNVNALLLGDSALYLCASSLQGAWMNTEAFFGQGTRLTVV.

This clonotype was detected ten times or more. The chain has TRBV28 and TRBJ1-4; D call uncertain. The CDR3 contains 14 residues. Looked up from germline, CDR1 is MDHEN and CDR2 is SYDVKM. Trimming took off 8 bases at V and 4 bases at J, with 14 bases between the two ends. The CDR3, as DNA: TGTGCCAGCTACCCCGGAAGGGATAATGAAAAACTGTTTTTT. It encodes CASYPGRDNEKLFF.

This clonotype was recorded a few times. The V call is TRBV3-1, the J call TRBJ1-1, with D unclear. The CDR3 is 14 residues long. The V gene's germline CDR1 is LGHDT and CDR2 YNNKEL (reference sequence). With 1 base removed from V and 1 base from J, the gap between germline ends came to 7 bases. Written as DNA, the CDR3 is TGTGCCAGCAGCCAAGGACGAGCGAACACTGAAGCTTTCTTT. Encoded protein: CASSQGRANTEAFF. The full variable domain, in which reference TRBV3-1 and TRBJ1-1 provide the parts outside the CDR3, is DTAVSQTPKYLVTQMGNDKSIKCEQNLGHDTMYWYKQDSKKFLKIMFSYNNKELIINETVPNRFSPKSPDKAHLNLHINSLELGDSAVYFCASSQGRANTEAFFGQGTRLTVV.

The chain combines TRBV6-1 with TRBJ2-7; no definite D call. The CDR3 sequence is 12 residues long. From germline, CDR1 is MNHNS and CDR2 SASEGT. Between the trimmed V and J ends, which lost 5 bases and 0 bases, there was a span of 5 bases. The CDR3 region has the DNA TGTGCCAGCAGTCAACTCTCCTACGAGCAGTACTTC. It translates to CASSQLSYEQYF.

This clonotype was seen repeatedly, ten times or more. This rearrangement joins TRBV12-3 or TRBV12-4 to TRBJ2-7; tentatively, D is TRBD2 (5 bases). The CDR3 totals 12 residues. Trimming took off 3 bases at V and 5 bases at J, with 8 bases between the two ends. The CDR3 is CASSFIGDEQYF. The CDR3 DNA reads TGTGCCAGCAGTTTTATCGGGGACGAGCAGTACTTC.

With regard to this clonotype: Germline is not matched at one junction end, which may reflect a read error. The chain employs TRBV7-9 and TRBJ2-2, with D perhaps TRBD2 (5 bases). The CDR3 consists of 12 residues. Germline V gene lookup returns CDR1 SEHNR and CDR2 FQNEAQ (reference sequence). This CDR3 reads CASSLFTGEPFF. As DNA, the CDR3 is TGTGCCAGCAGCTTATTTACCGGGGAGCCGTTTTTT.

In this sample, this clonotype turned up a few times. The rearrangement joins TRBV12-3 or TRBV12-4 to TRBJ2-4; D gene uncertain. V was trimmed by 2 bases and J by 4 bases, leaving 3 bases between them. This CDR3 has 12 residues. The CDR3, as DNA: TGTGCCAGCAGTTTACTTAAAAACATTCAGTACTTC. This gives the protein CASSLLKNIQYF.

A few counts support this clonotype. The V gene is TRBV15, the J gene TRBJ1-1; no clear D. The CDR3 is 16 amino acids. Trimming stripped 3 bases from V and 1 base from J, with 15 bases between. Germline V lookup: CDR1 LNHNV, CDR2 YYDKDF (reference sequence). The CDR3 DNA reads as TGTGCCACCAGCAGCAGACCGAGGCCGGGGAACACTGAAGCTTTCTTT. As protein: CATSSRPRPGNTEAFF. The full variable domain, completed using reference TRBV15 and TRBJ1-1, is DAMVIQNPRYQVTQFGKPVTLSCSQTLNHNVMYWYQQKSSQAPKLLFHYYDKDFNNEADTPDNFQSRRPNTSFCFLDIRSPGLGDTAMYLCATSSRPRPGNTEAFFGQGTRLTVV.

The J gene is TRBJ1-1, the V gene TRBV27, with 10 bases lining up with TRBD1. CDR3 size: 13 residues. V trimming: 5 bases; J trimming: 6 bases; junction bases outside the gene matches: 3. From germline, CDR1 is MNHEY and CDR2 SMNVEV (reference sequence). The CDR3 protein is CASSAGTGAEAFF. For the CDR3, the DNA is TGTGCCAGCAGTGCCGGGACAGGGGCTGAAGCTTTCTTT.

There are a few counts of this clonotype. The J gene is TRBJ1-2, the V gene TRBV27; unclear D gene. CDR1 MNHEY and CDR2 SMNVEV come from the germline V gene (reference sequence). The CDR3 covers 15 residues. The ends were cut back, 2 bases at V and 2 bases at J, with 12 bases in the middle. The CDR3 region is CASSLTSSANYGYTF. CDR3 DNA: TGTGCCAGCAGTTTAACTTCGTCGGCCAACTATGGCTACACCTTC.

This clonotype came up many times. The V gene is TRBV11-3, the J gene TRBJ2-7; unclear D gene. Germline-derived CDR1 and CDR2 are SGHNT and YENEEA. The V and J ends lost 2 bases and 0 bases respectively, with 5 bases between them. CDR3 length equals 13 residues. The CDR3 bases are TGTGCCAGCAGCTTAAGGGACTCCTACGAGCAGTACTTC. Protein sequence: CASSLRDSYEQYF.